Presented here are 2 T cell receptor beta chains from one specimen sequenced in a study of STAT5B mutations in CD4+ large granular lymphocyte leukemia. TCRdb keeps only in-frame clones here, not all; method: immunoSEQ multiplex PCR. The sample carries roughly 30,000 clones, around 90% recorded once. Sequenced sample: CD4+ T cells from blood buffy coats. The receptor set was obtained from a human donor in good health.

The J gene is TRBJ2-1, the V gene TRBV10-3; 8 bases are shared with TRBD2. The V gene end was trimmed by 6 bases and the J gene end by 9 bases; junction bases not matched to a gene: 13. The CDR3 runs to 15 residues. Germline V gene sequence: CDR1 ENHRY, CDR2 SYGVKD. For the CDR3, the DNA is TGTGCCATCAGGGACACCGGGACTAGTCCTGGTGAGCAGTTCTTC. It yields the protein CAIRDTGTSPGEQFF.

This clone was counted a single time. This chain connects TRBV5-5 to TRBJ2-1; the match to TRBD2 covers 11 bases. The V gene's germline CDR1 is SGHKS and CDR2 YYEKEE (reference sequence). The CDR3 length is 20 residues. V gave up 0 bases and J gave up 3 bases; unmatched junction bases: 14. The CDR3 coding sequence is TGTGCCAGCAGCTTGGGGGCGACTAGCGGGGTCGGGGGAAACTACAATGAGCAGTTCTTC. This codes for CASSLGATSGVGGNYNEQFF. The entire variable domain, with the rest obtained from reference TRBV5-5 and TRBJ2-1, is as follows: DAGVTQSPTHLIKTRGQQVTLRCSPISGHKSVSWYQQVLGQGPQFIFQYYEKEERGRGNFPDRFSARQFPNYSSELNVNALLLGDSALYLCASSLGATSGVGGNYNEQFFGPGTRLTVL.